These 27 T cell receptor beta chains were sequenced from one sample in a study of siplizumab effects on memory and regulatory T cells. Sequenced by immunoSEQ multiplex PCR; TCRdb stores in-frame clones only, minus some. Of approximately 94,000 clones listed, approximately 93% are singletons. Sample: CD8+ T cells sorted from blood. The receptor set was obtained from a human donor in good health.

This chain joins TRBV7-2 and TRBJ2-1, with 9 bases that match TRBD1. The CDR3 covers 15 residues. V shed 7 bases and J 6 bases; nucleotides not matched to a gene: 10. The V gene's germline CDR1 is SGHTA and CDR2 FQGNSA. CDR3 region: CASNHQTGGSNEQFF. The CDR3 coding sequence is TGTGCCAGCAACCACCAGACAGGGGGGTCCAATGAGCAGTTCTTC. Using reference TRBV7-2 and TRBJ2-1 for the parts outside the CDR3, the full variable domain is GAGVSQSPSNKVTEKGKDVELRCDPISGHTALYWYRQSLGQGLEFLIYFQGNSAPDKSGLPSDRFSAERTGGSVSTLTIQRTQQEDSAVYLCASNHQTGGSNEQFFGPGTRLTVL.

The V and J genes are TRBV5-6 and TRBJ2-2; D might be TRBD2 (5 bases). V was clipped by 5 bases and J by 6 bases, with 20 bases between them. The length of the CDR3 is 16 residues. Germline V gene lookup returns CDR1 SGHDT and CDR2 YYEEEE. CDR3 loop: CASSPSGVALPGELFF. In DNA, the CDR3 is TGTGCCAGCAGTCCTTCCGGGGTAGCGCTCCCCGGGGAGCTGTTTTTT.

In this sample, this clone turned up once. The chain combines TRBV11-3 with TRBJ2-1, with D tentatively TRBD1 or TRBD2 (6 bases each). V lost 4 bases to trimming and J lost 9 bases, with 13 bases between them. Germline V gene sequence: CDR1 SGHNT, CDR2 YENEEA. The CDR3 covers 13 residues. This CDR3 is CASSSKGGLEQFF. In DNA, the CDR3 is TGTGCCAGCAGCTCCAAGGGGGGCCTTGAGCAGTTCTTC.

The V gene is TRBV4-1, the J gene TRBJ2-7, with unresolved D. Germline assignment: CDR1 MGHRA and CDR2 YSYEKL. This CDR3 comprises 15 residues. Trimming pared 1 base from V and 0 bases from J, leaving 10 bases between. The CDR3 coding sequence is TGCGCCAGCAGCCAAGTGCTACAGAGCTCCTACGAGCAGTACTTC. It codes for CASSQVLQSSYEQYF.

The chain employs TRBV2 and TRBJ1-6; the match to TRBD1 covers 7 bases. Germline V gives CDR1 SNHLY, CDR2 FYNNEI. The CDR3 runs 17 residues. Losses at the gene ends were 5 bases for V and 0 bases for J; bases not matched to a gene: 7. The CDR3 loop is CASSPDRASSYNSPLHF. CDR3 nucleotide sequence: TGTGCCAGCAGTCCTGACAGGGCCAGCTCCTATAATTCACCCCTCCACTTT.

The table lists this clone with a count of one. The chain recombines TRBV5-6 with TRBJ2-7, with 12 positions matching TRBD2. The CDR3 has 14 residues. J was trimmed by 5 bases and V by 1 base; bases with no gene match: 1. Per germline, CDR1 SGHDT and CDR2 YYEEEE. The CDR3 spells CASSLLAGGDEQYF. In nucleotides, the CDR3 is TGTGCCAGCAGCTTGCTAGCGGGAGGGGACGAGCAGTACTTC. Full variable domain (outside the CDR3, taken from reference TRBV5-6 and TRBJ2-7): DAGVTQSPTHLIKTRGQQVTLRCSPKSGHDTVSWYQQALGQGPQFIFQYYEEEERQRGNFPDRFSGHQFPNYSSELNVNALLLGDSALYLCASSLLAGGDEQYFGPGTRLTVT.

CDR3 DNA sequence: TGCGCCAGCAGCTTGATCGGCAGGGGAGAGACCCAGTACTTC. Encoded protein: CASSLIGRGETQYF. V usage is TRBV5-1 and J usage is TRBJ2-5, with a weak D call TRBD1 (6 bases). The CDR3 length is 14 residues. The V and J ends lost 1 base and 4 bases respectively, with 11 bases between them. Germline CDR1 reads SGHRS; CDR2 reads YFSETQ.

The J gene is TRBJ2-5, the V gene TRBV11-2; no definite D call. Germline CDR1 is SGHAT and CDR2 is FQNNGV. V lost 1 base and J lost 5, with 2 bases in between. CDR3 length: 11 amino acids. CDR3: CASSLGETQYF. The CDR3 bases are TGTGCCAGCAGCTTAGGGGAGACCCAGTACTTC.

The chain joins TRBV5-1 to TRBJ2-7; 8 nucleotides line up with TRBD2. This CDR3 spans 14 amino acids. The trim removed 2 bases at V and 3 bases at J, leaving 4 bases unmatched. Germline CDR1 SGHRS, CDR2 YFSETQ. The chain's CDR3 is CASSFLSGSYEQYF. The CDR3, as DNA: TGCGCCAGCAGCTTCCTAAGCGGGAGCTACGAGCAGTACTTC.

This chain connects TRBV2 to TRBJ2-1; D might be TRBD2 (7 bases). This CDR3 has 13 amino acids. The V and J ends lost 5 bases and 7 bases respectively, with 12 bases between them. Looked up from germline, CDR1 is SNHLY and CDR2 is FYNNEI. Here the CDR3 reads CASSSGRGNEQFF. CDR3 DNA sequence: TGTGCCAGCAGTTCAGGGAGGGGGAATGAGCAGTTCTTC.

J is TRBJ2-1 and V is TRBV4-2, with 8 bases aligning to TRBD1. Germline CDR1 and CDR2: LGHNA and YNFKEQ. The V gene end was trimmed by 0 bases and the J gene end by 3 bases; junction bases not matched to a gene: 4. The CDR3 runs to 16 residues. CDR3 in DNA: TGTGCCAGCAGCCAAGAGACAGGGGTCGGCTACAATGAGCAGTTCTTC. Translating gives CASSQETGVGYNEQFF.

The chain carries TRBV12-5 and TRBJ2-3, with TRBD1 as a possible D gene (6 bases). Germline CDR1 reads LGHNT; CDR2 reads FRNRAP. V was shortened by 8 bases and J by 2 bases, with 11 bases between the two germline ends. The CDR3 runs to 13 residues. CDR3 DNA sequence: TGTGCTAGTCTCGGACAGACCACAGATACGCAGTATTTT. Its translation is CASLGQTTDTQYF.

The chain's CDR3 is CASSPQETQYF. The CDR3 DNA reads TGTGCCAGCAGCCCGCAAGAGACCCAGTACTTC. The chain combines TRBV7-9 with TRBJ2-5; D not certain. This CDR3 has 11 residues. CDR1 SEHNR and CDR2 FQNEAQ come from the germline V gene (reference sequence). Trimming cost V 5 bases and J 2 bases, with 3 bases left between them.

This clone was seen once. The chain uses TRBV11-2 and TRBJ2-7; no clear D gene. The V and J ends lost 5 bases and 4 bases respectively, with 12 bases between them. This CDR3 contains 13 residues. Germline V gene lookup returns CDR1 SGHAT and CDR2 FQNNGV. CDR3 sequence reads: CASSPRPEYEQYF. CDR3 nucleotide sequence: TGTGCCAGCAGCCCTAGGCCCGAGTACGAGCAGTACTTC. The full variable domain, with the rest looked up from reference TRBV11-2 and TRBJ2-7, is EAGVAQSPRYKIIEKRQSVAFWCNPISGHATLYWYQQILGQGPKLLIQFQNNGVVDDSQLPKDRFSAERLKGVDSTLKIQPAKLEDSAVYLCASSPRPEYEQYFGPGTRLTVT.

Concerning this clone itself: At the DNA level, this CDR3 is encoded by other sequences in the same sample as well. The V call is TRBV7-3, the J call TRBJ2-1; 12 bases agree with TRBD2. CDR1 is SGHTA and CDR2 is FQGTGA in the germline V gene. The CDR3 has 15 amino acids. The V segment lost 3 bases and the J segment 4 bases; nucleotides outside the gene matches: 1. The CDR3 loop is CASSLLAGGYNEQFF. The CDR3 DNA reads TGTGCCAGCAGCTTGCTAGCGGGGGGGTACAATGAGCAGTTCTTC. The full variable domain, its missing parts supplied by reference TRBV7-3 and TRBJ2-1, is GAGVSQTPSNKVTEKGKYVELRCDPISGHTALYWYRQSLGQGPEFLIYFQGTGAADDSGLPNDRFFAVRPEGSVSTLKIQRTERGDSAVYLCASSLLAGGYNEQFFGPGTRLTVL.

The count of this clone is one. This chain joins TRBV27 and TRBJ2-1, with TRBD1 as a possible D gene (6 bases). The CDR3 totals 13 residues. The germline V gene encodes CDR1 MNHEY and CDR2 SMNVEV (reference sequence). With 6 bases removed from V and 3 bases from J, the gap between germline ends came to 9 bases. The CDR3 region has the DNA TGTGCCAGCAGCTTGGACAGCTACAATGAGCAGTTCTTC. Amino acids: CASSLDSYNEQFF.

This sequence joins TRBV2 and TRBJ2-3, with 8 bases matching TRBD2. Germline V CDR1 and CDR2: SNHLY, FYNNEI. There are 12 residues in the CDR3. With V trimmed by 7 bases and J by 5 bases, 2 bases remained unmatched. The CDR3 loop is CASMAGGDTQYF. CDR3 DNA: TGTGCCAGCATGGCGGGAGGAGATACGCAGTATTTT. Based on the CDR3 plus reference TRBV2 and TRBJ2-3, the full variable domain is EPEVTQTPSHQVTQMGQEVILRCVPISNHLYFYWYRQILGQKVEFLVSFYNNEISEKSEIFDDQFSVERPDGSNFTLKIRSTKLEDSAMYFCASMAGGDTQYFGPGTRLTVL.

The chain has TRBV27 and TRBJ2-3, with TRBD2 identical over 8 bases. Germline V gene sequence: CDR1 MNHEY, CDR2 SMNVEV (reference sequence). The CDR3 is made up of 18 amino acids. The V segment lost 2 bases and the J segment 1 base; nucleotides outside the gene matches: 11. CDR3 in amino acids: CASSLTSGGGRGTDTQYF. CDR3 DNA: TGTGCCAGCAGTTTAACTAGCGGAGGGGGGCGCGGCACAGATACGCAGTATTTT.

The table lists this clone with a count of one. CDR3 region: CASSQEWRRELFF. The CDR3 nucleotides read TGCGCCAGCAGCCAAGAATGGCGTAGGGAGCTGTTTTTT. The V and J genes are TRBV4-1 and TRBJ2-2; the D is unclear. The CDR3 spans 13 residues. Germline lookup yields CDR1 MGHRA and CDR2 YSYEKL. Trimming took 0 bases from V and 9 from J, leaving 8 bases between them.

This clone showed up just a few times. The chain links TRBV19 to TRBJ2-1; D not certain. This CDR3 region has 12 residues. Trimming took 5 bases from V and 3 from J, leaving 5 bases between them. Germline V gene data show CDR1 as LNHDA and CDR2 as SQIVND (reference sequence). The CDR3 DNA sequence: TGTGCCAGTAGTCCGGGCTACAATGAGCAGTTCTTC. Translating it yields CASSPGYNEQFF.

This chain connects TRBV30 to TRBJ2-7; perhaps D is TRBD1 or TRBD2 (5 bases each). V was pared by 0 bases and J by 4 bases, with 28 bases between. The CDR3 length is 19 residues. The germline CDR1 and CDR2 sequences are GTSNPN and SVGIG (reference sequence). CDR3 amino acids: CAWSVRWSLGPQTEYEQYF. DNA of the CDR3: TGTGCCTGGAGTGTACGGTGGTCGTTGGGACCTCAAACGGAGTACGAGCAGTACTTC.

This chain uses TRBV27 with TRBJ2-7; 10 bases line up with TRBD1. Germline V gives CDR1 MNHEY, CDR2 SMNVEV (reference sequence). The CDR3 contains 17 residues. The ends lost 5 bases at V and 2 bases at J; junction bases unmatched: 12. The CDR3, as DNA: TGTGCCAGCAGTCTCGAGCGTACCGGGACAGGGGCCTACGAGCAGTACTTC. Its translation: CASSLERTGTGAYEQYF.

The rearrangement uses TRBV5-1 and TRBJ1-1; 7 bases are a match to TRBD1. Germline V gene data show CDR1 as SGHRS and CDR2 as YFSETQ. The length of the CDR3 is 14 residues. V dropped 1 base and J dropped 0; count of bases not matched to a gene: 0. CDR3 DNA sequence: TGCGCCAGCAGCTTGCAGGGGGTGAACACTGAAGCTTTCTTT. Protein: CASSLQGVNTEAFF. The full variable domain, with the rest looked up from reference TRBV5-1 and TRBJ1-1, is KAGVTQTPRYLIKTRGQQVTLSCSPISGHRSVSWYQQTPGQGLQFLFEYFSETQRNKGNFPGRFSGRQFSNSRSEMNVSTLELGDSALYLCASSLQGVNTEAFFGQGTRLTVV.

This chain connects TRBV13 to TRBJ2-3; 7 bases fit TRBD1. V shed 5 bases and J 6 bases; nucleotides not matched to a gene: 11. Germline V gene data show CDR1 as PRHDT and CDR2 as FYEKMQ (reference sequence). This CDR3 is built from 15 residues. The CDR3 loop is CASSPNRGKGDTQYF. As DNA, the CDR3 is TGTGCCAGCAGCCCAAACAGGGGTAAAGGGGATACGCAGTATTTT.

This chain uses TRBV28 with TRBJ2-5; 8 positions agree with TRBD2. Germline-derived CDR1 and CDR2 are MDHEN and SYDVKM. The CDR3 is 18 residues long. J was trimmed by 3 bases and V by 6 bases; bases with no gene match: 18. CDR3 in DNA: TGTGCCAGCAGCCCCTCGGGGGGGCCGGTTTTTGAAGAAGAGACCCAGTACTTC. Translating it yields CASSPSGGPVFEEETQYF.

This clone was counted between two and nine times. The J gene is TRBJ2-7, the V gene TRBV7-9, with D uncertain. V was pared by 1 base and J by 6 bases, with 7 bases between. The CDR3 length is 12 residues. The germline V gene has CDR1 SEHNR and CDR2 FQNEAQ (reference sequence). The CDR3 nucleotides are TGTGCCAGCAGCTTAGGTTTAGGCGAGCAGTACTTC. Its protein product is CASSLGLGEQYF.

This chain joins TRBV5-1 and TRBJ1-6, with 9 bases aligning to TRBD1. With V trimmed by 4 bases and J by 7 bases, 6 bases remained unmatched. Germline CDR1 SGHRS, CDR2 YFSETQ. The CDR3 runs to 15 residues. The CDR3 here is CASSTEGTGNSPLHF. In nucleotides, the CDR3 is TGCGCCAGCAGCACAGAAGGGACAGGGAATTCACCCCTCCACTTT.